This TCR beta chain is drawn from a study of Tregs in tolerant kidney transplant recipients. General study points: Validation in larger populations is needed because few patients were studied. Antigen-driven expansion was suggested because donor-specific Tregs expanded more than all Tregs in tolerant patients.

Sequencing was performed with immunoSEQ multiplex PCR; in TCRdb, only in-frame clones are kept and a portion is missing. The sample lists roughly 80,000 clones; more than 85% were seen once. Before regulatory T cell sorting, thawed PBMCs rested overnight at 37°C in around 200 IU/ml IL-2. This CDR3 has 16 amino acids. V gave up 0 bases and J gave up 3 bases; unmatched junction bases: 6. Germline V gene lookup returns CDR1 SGDLS and CDR2 YYNGEE. On this clone itself: Its antigen is still unknown.

This specimen consisted of Tregs from blood, obtained before the transplant. The origin of this receptor is a human donor who received a combined kidney and bone marrow transplant. The chain uses TRBV9 and TRBJ2-1, with 7 bases lining up with TRBD2. CDR3 region: CASSVAGVAGYNEQFF. CDR3 nucleotides: TGTGCCAGCAGCGTAGCTGGGGTAGCGGGCTACAATGAGCAGTTCTTC.